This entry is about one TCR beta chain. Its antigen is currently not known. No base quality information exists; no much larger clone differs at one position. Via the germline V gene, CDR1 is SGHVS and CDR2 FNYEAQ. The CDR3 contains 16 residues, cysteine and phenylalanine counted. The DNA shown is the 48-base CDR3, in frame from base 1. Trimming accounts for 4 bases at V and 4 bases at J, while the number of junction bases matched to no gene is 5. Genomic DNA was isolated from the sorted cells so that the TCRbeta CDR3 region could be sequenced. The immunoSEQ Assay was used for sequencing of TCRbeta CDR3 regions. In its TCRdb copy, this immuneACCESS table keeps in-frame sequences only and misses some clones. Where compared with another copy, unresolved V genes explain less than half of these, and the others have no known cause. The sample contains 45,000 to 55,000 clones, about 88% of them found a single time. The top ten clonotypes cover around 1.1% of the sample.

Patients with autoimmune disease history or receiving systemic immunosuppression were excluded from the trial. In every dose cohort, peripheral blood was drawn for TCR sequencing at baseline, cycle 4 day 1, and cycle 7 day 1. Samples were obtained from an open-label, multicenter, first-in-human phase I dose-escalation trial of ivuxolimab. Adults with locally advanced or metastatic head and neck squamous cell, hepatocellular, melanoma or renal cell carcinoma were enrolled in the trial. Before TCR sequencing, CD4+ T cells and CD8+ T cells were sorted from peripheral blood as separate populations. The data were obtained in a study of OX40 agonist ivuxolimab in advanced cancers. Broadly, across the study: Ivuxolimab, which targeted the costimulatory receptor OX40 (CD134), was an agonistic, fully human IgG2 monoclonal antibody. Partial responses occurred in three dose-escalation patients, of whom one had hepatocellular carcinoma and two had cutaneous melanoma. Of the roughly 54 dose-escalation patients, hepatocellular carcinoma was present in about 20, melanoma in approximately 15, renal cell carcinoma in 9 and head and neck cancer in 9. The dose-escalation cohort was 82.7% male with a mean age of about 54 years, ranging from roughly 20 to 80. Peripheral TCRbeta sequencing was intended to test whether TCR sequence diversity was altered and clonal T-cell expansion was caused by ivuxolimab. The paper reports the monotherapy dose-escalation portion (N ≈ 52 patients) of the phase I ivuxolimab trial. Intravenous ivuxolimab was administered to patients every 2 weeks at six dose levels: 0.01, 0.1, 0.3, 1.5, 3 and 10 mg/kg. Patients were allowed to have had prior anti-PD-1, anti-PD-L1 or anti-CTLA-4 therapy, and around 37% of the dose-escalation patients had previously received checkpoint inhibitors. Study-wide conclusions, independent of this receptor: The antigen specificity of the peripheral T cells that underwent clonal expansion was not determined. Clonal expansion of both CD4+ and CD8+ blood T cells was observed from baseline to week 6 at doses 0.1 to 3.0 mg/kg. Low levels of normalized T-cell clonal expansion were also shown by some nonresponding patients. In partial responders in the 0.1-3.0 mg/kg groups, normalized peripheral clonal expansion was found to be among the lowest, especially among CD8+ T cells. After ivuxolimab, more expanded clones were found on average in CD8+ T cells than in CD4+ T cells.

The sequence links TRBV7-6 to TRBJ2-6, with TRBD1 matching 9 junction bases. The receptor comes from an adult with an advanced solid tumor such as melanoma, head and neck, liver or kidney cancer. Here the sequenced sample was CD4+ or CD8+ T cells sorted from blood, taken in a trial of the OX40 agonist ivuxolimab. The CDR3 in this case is CASSSYRGLGANVLTF. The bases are TGTGCCAGCAGCTCCTACAGGGGGCTGGGGGCCAACGTCCTGACTTTC.